These T cell receptor beta chains were read from a single sample in a study of T cells in Graves' hyperthyroidism and ophthalmopathy. A single record per CDR3 protein comes from TCRdb applying MiXCR to the multiplex PCR reads. The sample includes fewer than 450,000 distinct CDR3 sequences, roughly 15% of them seen just once. Specimen: blood. These receptors were obtained from a woman aged 25 to 39 with Graves' hyperthyroidism that later progressed to Graves' ophthalmopathy. Each CDR3 is given with its conserved first and last residue. The order of the fields is clone size, D gene, V gene, J gene, CDR3 protein, CDR3 DNA. A D gene is named only where the DNA matches it firmly. Some rows mark clone size as missing; the rest say once, few, many or name a class of expanded clone.

>many|.|TRBV27|TRBJ2-2
CASSLGGRGGELFF
TGTGCCAGCAGTTTAGGGGGGCGGGGCGGGGAGCTGTTTTTT
>.|.|TRBV29-1|TRBJ2-7
CSVTPRGRYEQYF
TGCAGCGTTACCCCCAGGGGACGCTACGAGCAGTACTTC
>.|TRBD2|TRBV12-3/TRBV12-4|TRBJ2-3
CASRTGLVTDTQYF
TGTGCCAGCAGGACGGGACTAGTAACAGATACGCAGTATTTT
>many|TRBD2|TRBV27|TRBJ2-5
CASSSGLARETQYF
TGTGCCAGCAGTTCGGGACTAGCGAGGGAGACCCAGTACTTC
>.|.|TRBV5-1|TRBJ1-1
CASTATTPNTEAFF
TGCGCCAGCACCGCGACGACACCGAACACTGAAGCTTTCTTT
>many|.|TRBV4-1|TRBJ2-2
CASSQQEGNGELFF
TGCGCCAGCAGCCAGCAAGAAGGGAACGGGGAGCTGTTTTTT
>many|.|TRBV12-3/TRBV12-4|TRBJ1-6
CASSLGDGNSPLHF
TGTGCCAGCAGTTTAGGGGACGGTAATTCACCCCTCCACTTT
>.|.|TRBV7-3|TRBJ1-1
CASSEGSWNTEAFF
TGTGCCAGCAGCGAGGGGAGTTGGAACACTGAAGCTTTCTTT
>.|TRBD2|TRBV5-1|TRBJ2-3
CASSSLAGGLSSTDTQYF
TGCGCCAGCAGCTCCCTAGCGGGAGGGCTTTCTAGCACAGATACGCAGTATTTT
>.|.|TRBV6-1|TRBJ2-2
CASRSQGRQLNTGELFF
TGTGCCAGCAGGTCACAGGGACGCCAGTTGAACACCGGGGAGCTGTTTTTT
>few|TRBD2|TRBV5-8|TRBJ2-5
CASSMGLAETQYF
TGTGCCAGCAGCATGGGACTAGCGGAGACCCAGTACTTC
>.|.|TRBV19|TRBJ2-2
CASSPRGGTRELFF
TGTGCCAGTAGTCCCCGGGGAGGCACCCGGGAGCTGTTTTTT
>few|TRBD1|TRBV5-4|TRBJ1-2
CASSSTGGSYGYTF
TGTGCCAGCAGCTCGACAGGGGGCAGCTATGGCTACACCTTC
>.|.|TRBV4-1|TRBJ1-4
CASSQTGGGGREKLFF
TGCGCCAGCAGCCAAACGGGGGGCGGGGGTCGAGAAAAACTGTTTTTT
>.|TRBD1|TRBV9|TRBJ2-5
CASSLDRGREETQYF
TGTGCCAGCAGCCTGGACAGGGGTCGGGAAGAGACCCAGTACTTC
>few|TRBD1|TRBV6-2/TRBV6-3|TRBJ1-2
CASSNGETGDFYGYTF
TGTGCCAGCAGCAACGGGGAGACAGGGGACTTTTATGGCTACACCTTC
>.|TRBD2|TRBV3-1|TRBJ2-7
CASSQANPTRTSGTYYEQYF
TGTGCCAGCAGCCAAGCAAACCCTACTAGGACTAGCGGGACCTACTACGAGCAGTACTTC
>many|.|TRBV7-8|TRBJ2-5
CASSGRGETHDF
TGTGCCAGCAGCGGGCGGGGAGAGACACACGACTTC
>many|.|TRBV27|TRBJ2-1
CASSLSTSGEQFF
TGTGCCAGCAGTTTGTCCACAAGCGGGGAGCAGTTCTTC
>.|TRBD1|TRBV28|TRBJ1-6
CASSPQTGLNSPLHF
TGTGCCAGCAGTCCCCAGACAGGGCTGAATTCACCCCTCCACTTT
>.|.|TRBV27|TRBJ2-7
CASSLFRGHEQYF
TGTGCCAGCAGTTTATTCCGGGGGCACGAGCAGTACTTC
>.|TRBD1|TRBV20-1|TRBJ1-4
CSARAGQGDEKLFF
TGCAGTGCTAGAGCCGGACAGGGAGATGAAAAACTGTTTTTT
>.|TRBD1|TRBV9|TRBJ2-1
CASSPPTGGNYNEQFF
TGTGCCAGCAGCCCTCCGACAGGGGGCAATTACAATGAGCAGTTCTTC
>many|TRBD1|TRBV6-1|TRBJ1-1
CASSFPGTGRTEAFF
TGTGCCAGCAGTTTCCCCGGGACAGGCCGCACTGAAGCTTTCTTT
>once|.|TRBV29-1|TRBJ1-2
CSVEDRLGGYTF
TGCAGCGTTGAAGACCGACTGGGTGGCTACACCTTC
>many|.|TRBV11-2|TRBJ2-3
CASSWDTSDTQYF
TGTGCCAGCTCCTGGGACACGTCAGATACGCAGTATTTT
>many|.|TRBV2|TRBJ1-2
CASSDPNYPNYGYTF
TGTGCCAGCAGTGACCCTAACTACCCTAACTATGGCTACACCTTC
>few|TRBD2|TRBV28|TRBJ2-3
CASSLVRGLATDTQYF
TGTGCCAGCAGTTTAGTAAGAGGACTAGCCACAGATACGCAGTATTTT
>many|.|TRBV28|TRBJ2-1
CATTANEQFF
TGTGCCACCACGGCCAATGAGCAGTTCTTC
>many|TRBD1|TRBV28|TRBJ2-1
CASRDRETDNEQFF
TGTGCCAGCAGGGACAGGGAGACAGACAATGAGCAGTTCTTC
>.|TRBD2|TRBV5-1|TRBJ2-1
CASSLGVTSGGYLYNEQFF
TGCGCCAGCAGCTTGGGGGTAACTAGCGGGGGTTACCTATACAATGAGCAGTTCTTC
>many|TRBD1|TRBV11-2|TRBJ1-1
CASSPRTGGENTEAFF
TGTGCCAGCAGCCCTCGGACAGGGGGCGAGAACACTGAAGCTTTCTTT
>.|TRBD1|TRBV12-3/TRBV12-4|TRBJ2-1
CASATGQGLYNEQFF
TGTGCCAGCGCGACCGGACAGGGATTATACAATGAGCAGTTCTTC
>.|TRBD1|TRBV12-3/TRBV12-4|TRBJ1-4
CASSWTGAGEKLFF
TGTGCCAGCAGTTGGACAGGGGCTGGAGAAAAACTGTTTTTT
>many|.|TRBV19|TRBJ2-7
CASSPLAWSYEQYF
TGTGCCAGTAGTCCTCTAGCGTGGAGTTATGAGCAGTACTTC
>.|TRBD2|TRBV6-1|TRBJ2-7
CASRVTSGMYEQYF
TGTGCCAGCAGAGTGACTAGCGGGATGTACGAGCAGTACTTC
>many|TRBD2|TRBV2|TRBJ2-3
CASRGLAGGPGPNRHSLFQYF
TGTGCCAGCAGAGGACTAGCGGGGGGGCCGGGCCCGAACCGCCACTCTCTGTTCCAGTATTTT
>many|.|TRBV7-9|TRBJ1-2
CASSLAGGTNYGYTF
TGTGCCAGCAGCTTAGCTGGCGGGACTAACTATGGCTACACCTTC
>many|TRBD2|TRBV27|TRBJ2-7
CASSASGSMNEQYF
TGTGCCAGCAGTGCTAGCGGTTCGATGAACGAGCAGTACTTC